The 21 T cell receptor beta chains given below trace back to one sample, sequenced in a study of CD8+ T cells in alopecia areata. Documented treatment: oral pan-JAK inhibitor, 5-10 mg twice daily. Sequencing relied on a cDNA template that was reverse transcribed from extracted RNA. Clones were read by immunoSEQ multiplex PCR, and TCRdb kept only the in-frame ones, dropping some. The table shows roughly 200,000 clones, with around two fifths occurring only once. The sample was CD4+ T cells sorted from blood, taken at approximately week 37, from a patient treated with tofacitinib. The receptors come from a human donor with alopecia areata.

The sample holds a few counts of this clone. J is TRBJ2-7 and V is TRBV25-1, with 7 nucleotides matching TRBD1. CDR1 is MGHDK, CDR2 SYGVNS, per germline. This CDR3 has 14 residues. Trimming at V came to 6 bases and at J to 2 bases, leaving 7 bases not matched to a gene. The CDR3 loop reads CASRDGTDPYEQYF. DNA for the CDR3: TGTGCCAGCAGGGACGGGACAGACCCCTACGAGCAGTACTTC.

The V gene is TRBV18, the J gene TRBJ1-5; D gene unclear. Germline V gives CDR1 KGHSH, CDR2 LQKENI. Deletions cut 4 bases from V and 1 base from J, with 2 bases between. This CDR3 spans 12 amino acids. The CDR3 reads CASSRSNQPQHF. The CDR3 nucleotides read TGTGCCAGCTCACGCAGCAATCAGCCCCAGCATTTT.

The rearrangement links TRBV30 to TRBJ1-5, with TRBD1 as a possible D gene (6 bases). Between the trimmed V and J ends, which lost 2 bases and 1 base, there was a span of 30 bases. The CDR3 length is 21 residues. The germline CDR1 and CDR2 sequences are GTSNPN and SVGIG (reference sequence). CDR3: CAWSLGLRGAIGVASNQPQHF. The CDR3 bases are TGTGCCTGGAGTTTGGGCTTACGGGGGGCGATCGGGGTCGCCAGCAATCAGCCCCAGCATTTT. Variable domain in full (rest from reference TRBV30 and TRBJ1-5): SQTIHQWPATLVQPVGSPLSLECTVEGTSNPNLYWYRQAAGRGLQLLFYSVGIGQISSEVPQNLSASRPQDRQFILSSKKLLLSDSGFYLCAWSLGLRGAIGVASNQPQHFGDGTRLSIL.

The chain joins TRBV29-1 to TRBJ2-7; tentative D call: TRBD1 (6 bases). The CDR3 is made up of 12 amino acids. From germline, CDR1 is SQVTM and CDR2 ANQGSEA. V lost 7 bases, J lost 2 bases, and 12 bases lay in between. DNA of the CDR3: TGCAGCGCCCGGGACACTCCCTACGAGCAGTACTTC. The encoded protein is CSARDTPYEQYF.

The V call is TRBV7-9, the J call TRBJ2-1, with 9 bases that match TRBD2. V gave up 0 bases and J gave up 1 base; unmatched junction bases: 4. Germline V CDR1 and CDR2: SEHNR, FQNEAQ (reference sequence). CDR3 length: 17 amino acids. The CDR3 sequence is CASSLASGGLSYNEQFF. Here the CDR3 DNA reads TGTGCCAGCAGCTTAGCTAGCGGGGGCCTATCCTACAATGAGCAGTTCTTC.

This clone was detected a few times. CDR3 bases: TGTGCCAGTACTAAGGGGCAGGGGAATCAGCCCCAGCATTTT. This encodes CASTKGQGNQPQHF. The chain carries TRBV19 and TRBJ1-5, with TRBD1 as a possible D gene (6 bases). Germline CDR1 LNHDA, CDR2 SQIVND (reference sequence). V was shortened by 7 bases and J by 4 bases, with 14 bases between the two germline ends. This CDR3 is built from 14 residues. Full variable domain (remainder filled in from reference TRBV19 and TRBJ1-5): DGGITQSPKYLFRKEGQNVTLSCEQNLNHDAMYWYRQDPGQGLRLIYYSQIVNDFQKGDIAEGYSVSREKKESFPLTVTSAQKNPTAFYLCASTKGQGNQPQHFGDGTRLSIL.

This clone was picked up a small number of times. The chain recombines TRBV11-2 with TRBJ2-5, with D maybe TRBD2 (6 bases). Trimming shortened V by 5 bases and J by 5 bases, and 9 bases separated the two germline ends. The length of the CDR3 is 12 residues. The germline V gene has CDR1 SGHAT and CDR2 FQNNGV. The CDR3 spells CASSRLGETQYF. In nucleotides, the CDR3 is TGTGCCAGCAGCCGACTAGGGGAGACCCAGTACTTC. Filled out from reference TRBV11-2 and TRBJ2-5, the complete variable domain reads EAGVAQSPRYKIIEKRQSVAFWCNPISGHATLYWYQQILGQGPKLLIQFQNNGVVDDSQLPKDRFSAERLKGVDSTLKIQPAKLEDSAVYLCASSRLGETQYFGPGTRLLVL.

This clone was seen more than once but under ten times. Mismatch with germline at one junction end may stem from a read error. This chain links TRBV14 with TRBJ2-1, with TRBD2 matching 10 bases. The germline V gene has CDR1 SGHDN and CDR2 FVKESK. CDR3 length: 13 residues. CDR3 DNA sequence: TGTGCCAGCAGCGGCAACCCGGGACTAGCGATGATCTTC. Translation: CASSGNPGLAMIF.

The chain recombines TRBV6-5 with TRBJ2-5; 7 bases line up with TRBD1. This CDR3 has 14 residues. V shed 6 bases and J 5 bases; nucleotides not matched to a gene: 9. Looked up from germline, CDR1 is MNHEY and CDR2 is SVGAGI. The CDR3 DNA sequence: TGTGCCAGCAGCCGGGACAGCGGCCTGGAGACCCAGTACTTC. Its protein is CASSRDSGLETQYF.

This clone was detected only a few times. For the CDR3, the DNA is TGTGCTAGTGGTTTGACCGTTTCTTCGGGGGCCTCCTTTGGCTACACCTTC. This gives the protein CASGLTVSSGASFGYTF. The chain recombines TRBV12-5 with TRBJ1-2; D is perhaps TRBD1 (6 bases). V was shortened by 2 bases and J by 7 bases, with 23 bases between the two germline ends. There are 17 residues in the CDR3. Germline-derived CDR1 and CDR2 are LGHNT and FRNRAP.

V usage is TRBV10-3 and J usage is TRBJ2-3; D is possibly TRBD1 (6 bases). The germline CDR1 and CDR2 sequences are ENHRY and SYGVKD. Trimming took off 3 bases at V and 6 bases at J, with 16 bases between the two ends. This CDR3 contains 15 residues. CDR3 DNA sequence: TGTGCCATCAGTGAACAGGGACAAACGACGGATACGCAGTATTTT. Protein: CAISEQGQTTDTQYF.

The chain links TRBV6-1 to TRBJ1-1, with D hard to call. Germline V CDR1 and CDR2: MNHNS, SASEGT. CDR3 length equals 12 residues. The V end lost 8 bases, the J end lost 10 bases, and 17 bases lay between the germline ends. CDR3 sequence (DNA): TGTGCCAGCCAAGAGACACTGGTTGGAGCTTTCTTT. Protein: CASQETLVGAFF.

V is TRBV30 and J is TRBJ2-2; maybe TRBD2 (6 bases). Germline CDR1 reads GTSNPN; CDR2 reads SVGIG (reference sequence). The germline V and J ends were trimmed by 5 bases and 6 bases, with 16 bases remaining between them. This CDR3 spans 14 amino acids. CDR3 sequence (DNA): TGTGCCTGGGCATCAGGGAGGAGGGCCGGGGAGCTGTTTTTT. It translates to CAWASGRRAGELFF. Full variable domain (remainder filled in from reference TRBV30 and TRBJ2-2): SQTIHQWPATLVQPVGSPLSLECTVEGTSNPNLYWYRQAAGRGLQLLFYSVGIGQISSEVPQNLSASRPQDRQFILSSKKLLLSDSGFYLCAWASGRRAGELFFGEGSRLTVL.

This clone appeared a few times. J is TRBJ1-1 and V is TRBV19; D remains unclear. This CDR3 has 16 residues. The V end lost 3 bases, the J end lost 6 bases, and 20 bases lay between the germline ends. Germline V gene lookup returns CDR1 LNHDA and CDR2 SQIVND (reference sequence). In DNA form, the CDR3 reads TGTGCCAGTAGTATGGGAGGACTCCGGCGTGCGGCTGAAGCTTTCTTT. Translation: CASSMGGLRRAAEAFF. The full variable domain, its missing parts supplied by reference TRBV19 and TRBJ1-1, is DGGITQSPKYLFRKEGQNVTLSCEQNLNHDAMYWYRQDPGQGLRLIYYSQIVNDFQKGDIAEGYSVSREKKESFPLTVTSAQKNPTAFYLCASSMGGLRRAAEAFFGQGTRLTVV.

The sample holds a few counts of this clone. The CDR3 DNA reads as TGTGCCAGCAGTTACTCGAGGGCTACATCCTACGAGCAGTACTTC. It specifies CASSYSRATSYEQYF. The chain links TRBV6-5 to TRBJ2-7, with a tentative D call TRBD2 (5 bases). CDR1 and CDR2 (germline): MNHEY, SVGAGI. The CDR3 runs 15 residues. V was trimmed by 0 bases and J by 1 base, leaving 10 bases between them.

V and J are TRBV7-2 and TRBJ1-1, with 9 positions matching TRBD1. CDR1 is SGHTA, CDR2 FQGNSA, per germline. The CDR3 is 14 amino acids. Unmatched junction bases numbered 4, after V lost 4 bases and J lost 4 bases. The CDR3 loop reads CASSWGQGGTEAFF. In DNA, the CDR3 is TGTGCCAGCAGCTGGGGACAGGGTGGCACTGAAGCTTTCTTT.

A remark on this clone: At the DNA level, this CDR3 is encoded by other sequences in the same sample as well. V usage is TRBV30 and J usage is TRBJ2-4; D is undetermined. V lost 0 bases, J lost 0 bases, and 6 bases lay in between. Germline loops: CDR1 GTSNPN, CDR2 SVGIG (reference sequence). CDR3 length: 14 amino acids. CDR3 nucleotide sequence: TGTGCCTGGAGTGTCGGCCGAGCCAAAAACATTCAGTACTTC. Encoded protein: CAWSVGRAKNIQYF.

The chain carries TRBV2 and TRBJ2-1, with 12 positions matching TRBD2. CDR3 length: 17 residues. CDR1 is SNHLY and CDR2 is FYNNEI in the germline V gene. After removal of 7 bases from V and 1 base from J, the junction contained 8 bases not matched to a gene. The CDR3: CASTRTSGIRSYNEQFF. The CDR3 region has the DNA TGTGCCAGCACCAGGACTAGCGGGATAAGGTCCTACAATGAGCAGTTCTTC.

The gene calls are TRBV11-2 and TRBJ2-2; D gene unclear. Trimming took 5 bases from V and 6 from J, leaving 7 bases between them. Germline CDR1 and CDR2: SGHAT and FQNNGV. The CDR3 has 12 amino acids. The CDR3 region is CASSPRPGELFF. The CDR3 nucleotides are TGTGCCAGCAGCCCCCGTCCCGGGGAGCTGTTTTTT. The full variable domain, with the rest looked up from reference TRBV11-2 and TRBJ2-2, is EAGVAQSPRYKIIEKRQSVAFWCNPISGHATLYWYQQILGQGPKLLIQFQNNGVVDDSQLPKDRFSAERLKGVDSTLKIQPAKLEDSAVYLCASSPRPGELFFGEGSRLTVL.

This clone was counted a few times. The chain carries TRBV29-1 and TRBJ2-3, with 8 bases lining up with TRBD1. CDR1 and CDR2 from the germline V gene are SQVTM and ANQGSEA. The J segment lost 3 bases and the V segment lost 7 bases, leaving 3 bases of the junction unmatched. This CDR3 comprises 12 residues. In DNA, the CDR3 is TGCAGCGCCAACAGGGGGACAGATACGCAGTATTTT. This codes for CSANRGTDTQYF.

This clone was observed many times. The chain couples TRBV27 to TRBJ2-7, with D tentatively TRBD1 or TRBD2 (5 bases each). The V end lost 3 bases, the J end lost 1 base, and 7 bases lay between the germline ends. The CDR3 is 13 amino acids. Germline CDR1 reads MNHEY; CDR2 reads SMNVEV (reference sequence). CDR3 nucleotide sequence: TGTGCCAGCAGTTTTTGGGGGTCCTACGAGCAGTACTTC. This translates into CASSFWGSYEQYF.